These T cell receptor beta chains were read from a single sample in a study of cytomegalovirus exposure and HLA in healthy donors. Libraries were prepared by immunoSEQ multiplex PCR; TCRdb keeps only in-frame clonotypes and omits some of them. The sample holds roughly 160,000 clones, 75% to 80% seen once. Sequenced input: PBMCs. The source of these receptors is a man in his fifties or sixties in good health and CMV-seropositive. Each CDR3 is given with its conserved first and last residue. A D gene is named only where the DNA matches it firmly. The size of a clone is reported for some rows only, either as once, few or many, or as a class for expanded clones.

D	size	V	J	CDR3	DNA
-	-	TRBV6-1	TRBJ2-5	CASSQDTQETQYF	TGTGCCAGCAGCCAGGACACCCAAGAGACCCAGTACTTC
-	-	TRBV19	TRBJ2-2	CASTYLDRELFF	TGTGCCAGTACCTATCTTGACAGGGAGCTGTTTTTT
TRBD1	once	TRBV6-6	TRBJ1-4	CASSPSGQTPNEKLFF	TGTGCCAGCAGCCCCTCGGGACAGACCCCTAATGAAAAACTGTTTTTT
-	-	TRBV29-1	TRBJ2-3	CSVEGRVGTDTQYF	TGCAGCGTTGAGGGCAGGGTAGGCACAGATACGCAGTATTTT
-	-	TRBV7-9	TRBJ2-7	CASSLGAVSDYEQYF	TGTGCCAGCAGCTTAGGAGCGGTATCTGACTACGAGCAGTACTTC
-	few	TRBV2	TRBJ2-7	CASKDGHSQRSEQYF	TGTGCCAGCAAGGATGGGCACAGCCAGAGATCCGAGCAGTACTTC
-	-	TRBV4-1	TRBJ2-2	CASSQVGMGGHTGELFF	TGCGCCAGCAGCCAAGTCGGGATGGGGGGGCACACCGGGGAGCTGTTTTTT
-	-	TRBV5-1	TRBJ1-3	CASSDGSGNTIYF	TGCGCCAGCAGCGACGGGAGTGGAAACACCATATATTTT
TRBD1	-	TRBV7-9	TRBJ2-6	CASTAGTGKSSGANVLTF	TGTGCCAGCACCGCCGGGACAGGGAAATCATCTGGGGCCAACGTCCTGACTTTC
TRBD1	-	TRBV7-6	TRBJ2-7	CASSSPWTGDYEQYF	TGTGCCAGCAGCTCTCCTTGGACAGGGGACTACGAGCAGTACTTC
TRBD1	-	TRBV28	TRBJ1-2	CASMDRGPTGGYTF	TGTGCCAGCATGGACAGGGGGCCAACAGGTGGCTACACCTTC
TRBD2	-	TRBV27	TRBJ2-3	CASSFFDSSAGGDTQYF	TGTGCCAGCAGTTTTTTCGACTCCTCAGCGGGAGGGGATACGCAGTATTTT
-	-	TRBV30	TRBJ1-2	CAWRPGAAYGYTF	TGTGCCTGGAGGCCAGGGGCAGCTTATGGCTACACCTTC
-	few	TRBV6-1	TRBJ1-1	CATGERVGTEAFF	TGTGCCACCGGGGAAAGGGTAGGCACTGAAGCTTTCTTT